These T cell receptor beta chains were read from a single sample in a study of technical replicates of blood from several donors. Sequencing used immunoSEQ multiplex PCR; TCRdb keeps in-frame clones, though not all of them. The sample has approximately 73,000 clones; around 90% are singletons. The sequencing input was T cells isolated from PBMCs. These receptors all stem from a human donor in good health. Both conserved end residues are part of each CDR3. The D gene is left open where the match is weak. For some rows the clone size is stated as once, few or many, or as a class when expanded; others skip it.

clone_size: NA; j_call: TRBJ1-1; v_call: TRBV6-1; d_call: NA; cdr3_aa: CASSVLGATEAFF; cdr3_nt: TGTGCCAGCAGTGTTTTGGGAGCCACTGAAGCTTTCTTT
clone_size: NA; j_call: TRBJ2-1; v_call: TRBV29-1; d_call: TRBD2; cdr3_aa: CSVAPGGSYNEQFF; cdr3_nt: TGCAGCGTCGCGCCGGGGGGCTCCTACAATGAGCAGTTCTTC
clone_size: NA; j_call: TRBJ2-1; v_call: TRBV27; d_call: TRBD1; cdr3_aa: CASRDRGGSYNEQFF; cdr3_nt: TGTGCCAGCAGAGACAGGGGTGGCTCCTACAATGAGCAGTTCTTC
clone_size: once; j_call: TRBJ2-3; v_call: TRBV7-9; d_call: TRBD2; cdr3_aa: CASSLGLAGNGDTQYF; cdr3_nt: TGTGCCAGCAGCTTGGGACTAGCGGGAAACGGAGATACGCAGTATTTT
clone_size: NA; j_call: TRBJ2-7; v_call: TRBV7-9; d_call: NA; cdr3_aa: CASSVGGEVQPYEQYF; cdr3_nt: TGTGCCAGCAGCGTCGGGGGAGAGGTTCAGCCCTACGAGCAGTACTTC
clone_size: NA; j_call: TRBJ1-2; v_call: TRBV6-5; d_call: NA; cdr3_aa: CASSYGSGFKVHTF; cdr3_nt: TGTGCCAGCAGTTACGGTTCAGGGTTTAAAGTTCACACCTTC
clone_size: NA; j_call: TRBJ2-1; v_call: TRBV6-5; d_call: NA; cdr3_aa: CASIGGGGKNEQFF; cdr3_nt: TGTGCCAGCATAGGGGGAGGGGGGAAGAATGAGCAGTTCTTC
clone_size: once; j_call: TRBJ1-1; v_call: TRBV5-6; d_call: NA; cdr3_aa: CASSSFGTEAFF; cdr3_nt: TGTGCCAGCAGTTCCTTCGGGACTGAAGCTTTCTTT
clone_size: once; j_call: TRBJ2-6; v_call: TRBV2; d_call: NA; cdr3_aa: CASSLNSGANVLTF; cdr3_nt: TGTGCCAGCAGCCTTAATTCTGGGGCCAACGTCCTGACTTTC
clone_size: NA; j_call: TRBJ1-5; v_call: TRBV4-2; d_call: NA; cdr3_aa: CASSQGTGNQPQHF; cdr3_nt: TGTGCCAGCAGCCAAGGGACAGGCAATCAGCCCCAGCATTTT
clone_size: NA; j_call: TRBJ2-7; v_call: TRBV15; d_call: NA; cdr3_aa: CATSREVFNFYEQYF; cdr3_nt: TGTGCCACCAGCAGGGAGGTTTTCAATTTTTACGAGCAGTACTTC
clone_size: NA; j_call: TRBJ2-7; v_call: TRBV18; d_call: TRBD2; cdr3_aa: CASSAGEEQYF; cdr3_nt: TGTGCCAGCTCAGCGGGGGAAGAGCAGTACTTC
clone_size: NA; j_call: TRBJ2-3; v_call: TRBV11-3; d_call: NA; cdr3_aa: CASSLTLTSTDTQYF; cdr3_nt: TGTGCCAGCAGCCTGACTTTAACTAGCACAGATACGCAGTATTTT
clone_size: NA; j_call: TRBJ2-3; v_call: TRBV29-1; d_call: TRBD1; cdr3_aa: CSADREASTDTQYF; cdr3_nt: TGCAGCGCAGACAGGGAAGCTAGCACAGATACGCAGTATTTT
clone_size: NA; j_call: TRBJ2-7; v_call: TRBV27; d_call: NA; cdr3_aa: CASGPASVNYEQYF; cdr3_nt: TGTGCCAGCGGGCCCGCTAGCGTAAACTACGAGCAGTACTTC
clone_size: NA; j_call: TRBJ2-2; v_call: TRBV25-1; d_call: NA; cdr3_aa: CASTSWAPGELFF; cdr3_nt: TGTGCCAGCACCTCCTGGGCACCCGGGGAGCTGTTTTTT